This T cell receptor beta chain was captured in a study of blood T cell repertoires in COVID-19. Clones were read by immunoSEQ multiplex PCR, and TCRdb kept only the in-frame ones, dropping some. The sample lists approximately 85,000 clones, around four fifths occurring once. The CDR3 is made up of 12 amino acids. Germline CDR1 is SQVTM and CDR2 is ANQGSEA. The V gene lost 6 bases and the J gene lost 3 bases, with 9 bases spanning the gap. This receptor was obtained from a woman in her 70s with active or convalescent COVID-19. The chain couples TRBV29-1 to TRBJ1-5; maybe TRBD1 (6 bases). The sequenced sample was peripheral blood. The CDR3 sequence is CSVQGINQPQHF. CDR3 nucleotide sequence: TGCAGCGTCCAGGGGATCAATCAGCCCCAGCATTTT.